Listed here is a single TCR beta chain. Its specificity is unknown. Trimming at V came to 8 bases and at J to 2 bases, leaving 4 bases not matched to a gene. Per germline, CDR1 SNHLY and CDR2 FYNNEI. The CDR3 sequence is 13 residues long. The data were obtained in a study of cytomegalovirus exposure and HLA in healthy donors. The study, taken as a whole, reports: The study recorded 160 or so TCR beta chains that were cytomegalovirus-associated. Data from an earlier analysis indicated that most TCR beta V segments were productive either about 87% or about 30% of the time. In vitro data verified three CMV-associated chains as specific for CMV antigens. For cytomegalovirus status, the classifier reportedly gave diagnoses with high specificity and sensitivity.

The primer mix had 60 Vbeta and 13 Jbeta primers. Produced via immunoSEQ multiplex PCR; TCRdb's table is partial and in-frame only. The sample yields 150,000 or so clones, about 65% seen once. This TCR came from a girl between 5 and 17 years old in good health and CMV-seronegative. Material for sequencing was PBMCs. This chain uses TRBV2 with TRBJ2-3; 7 bases are shared with TRBD2. The CDR3 reads CASSGTNTDTQYF. The CDR3 DNA reads TGTGCCAGCTCCGGGACTAACACAGATACGCAGTATTTT.